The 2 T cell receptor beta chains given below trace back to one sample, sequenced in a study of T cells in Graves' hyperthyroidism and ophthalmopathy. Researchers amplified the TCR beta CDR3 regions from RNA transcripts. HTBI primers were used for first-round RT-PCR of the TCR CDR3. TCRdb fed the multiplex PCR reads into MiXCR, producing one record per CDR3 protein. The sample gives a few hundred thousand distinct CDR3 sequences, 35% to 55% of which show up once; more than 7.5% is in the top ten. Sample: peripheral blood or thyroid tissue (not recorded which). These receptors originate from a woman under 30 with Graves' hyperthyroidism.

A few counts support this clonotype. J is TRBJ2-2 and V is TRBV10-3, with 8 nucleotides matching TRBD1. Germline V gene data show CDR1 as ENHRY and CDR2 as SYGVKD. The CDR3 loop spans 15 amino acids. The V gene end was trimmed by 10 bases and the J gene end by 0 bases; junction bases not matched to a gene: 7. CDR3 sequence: CATHQQGANTGELFF. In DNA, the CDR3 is TGTGCCACCCACCAACAGGGGGCGAACACCGGGGAGCTGTTTTTT.

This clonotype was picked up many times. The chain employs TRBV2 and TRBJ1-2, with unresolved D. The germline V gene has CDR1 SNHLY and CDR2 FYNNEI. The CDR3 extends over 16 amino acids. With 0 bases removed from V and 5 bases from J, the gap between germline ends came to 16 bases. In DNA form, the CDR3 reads TGTGCCAGCAGTGAAGCGCTTCCCGGGTTAGGTTATGGCTACACCTTC. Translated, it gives CASSEALPGLGYGYTF. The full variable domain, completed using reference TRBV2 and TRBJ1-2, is EPEVTQTPSHQVTQMGQEVILRCVPISNHLYFYWYRQILGQKVEFLVSFYNNEISEKSEIFDDQFSVERPDGSNFTLKIRSTKLEDSAMYFCASSEALPGLGYGYTFGSGTRLTVV.